This passage covers 9 T cell receptor beta chains from one sample sequenced in a study of cytomegalovirus exposure and HLA in healthy donors. Generated by immunoSEQ multiplex PCR, the TCRdb table keeps only in-frame clones and is missing some. The sample includes more than 300,000 clones, approximately 90% seen only once; the top ten take 0.83%. The specimen was PBMCs. The receptors originated from a young woman in good health and CMV-seronegative.

This chain joins TRBV27 and TRBJ2-2; TRBD1 aligns across 10 bases. This CDR3 comprises 15 residues. Trimming removed 5 bases from V and 7 bases from J; junction bases left unmatched: 7. Germline CDR1 MNHEY, CDR2 SMNVEV (reference sequence). The CDR3 nucleotides are TGTGCCAGCAGTCGCCGACAGGGGGCTAACGGGGAGCTGTTTTTT. Translated: CASSRRQGANGELFF.

The rearrangement joins TRBV14 to TRBJ2-7, with D maybe TRBD1 (5 bases). The CDR3 totals 15 residues. V was clipped by 0 bases and J by 2 bases, with 11 bases between them. Germline loops: CDR1 SGHDN, CDR2 FVKESK. The CDR3 DNA sequence: TGTGCCAGCAGCCAAGAGGTAGGGGTCGCCTACGAGCAGTACTTC. Translated: CASSQEVGVAYEQYF.

V is TRBV5-6 and J is TRBJ2-3; perhaps TRBD2 as D (6 bases). Germline V CDR1 and CDR2: SGHDT, YYEEEE. The CDR3 is made up of 13 amino acids. With 6 bases removed from V and 5 bases from J, the gap between germline ends came to 13 bases. The CDR3, as DNA: TGTGCCAGCACCTCGTTGGGGGGAGATACGCAGTATTTT. It encodes CASTSLGGDTQYF.

Details on this clone: Other DNA sequences in this specimen translate into the identical CDR3. This sequence joins TRBV2 and TRBJ1-5, with 7 bases that match TRBD1. Germline V gene lookup returns CDR1 SNHLY and CDR2 FYNNEI. CDR3 length: 13 amino acids. The junction had 1 base not matched to a gene; V was cut back by 4 bases and J by 4 bases. CDR3 DNA sequence: TGTGCCAGCAGTGGACAGGGTAATCAGCCCCAGCATTTT. This codes for CASSGQGNQPQHF.

This clone showed up just once. The J gene is TRBJ2-5, the V gene TRBV27; D might be TRBD2 (6 bases). Germline V gene lookup returns CDR1 MNHEY and CDR2 SMNVEV (reference sequence). V lost 2 bases and J 5 bases, leaving 15 bases between the germline ends. The CDR3 sequence is 15 residues long. CDR3 sequence (DNA): TGTGCCAGCAGTTTACAACGCGGGACTGGGGAGACCCAGTACTTC. It codes for CASSLQRGTGETQYF.

The V and J genes are TRBV11-2 and TRBJ2-3; 7 nucleotides match TRBD2. The CDR3 loop spans 15 amino acids. The J segment lost 2 bases and the V segment lost 5 bases, leaving 7 bases of the junction unmatched. Per germline, CDR1 SGHAT and CDR2 FQNNGV. CDR3 sequence: CASSPFLAATDTQYF. As DNA, the CDR3 is TGTGCCAGCAGCCCTTTTCTAGCGGCCACAGATACGCAGTATTTT.

This clone was observed a single time. This rearrangement joins TRBV7-2 to TRBJ1-4; D call uncertain. CDR1 and CDR2 from the germline V gene are SGHTA and FQGNSA. Trimming cost V 3 bases and J 8 bases, with 10 bases left between them. The CDR3 covers 13 residues. The CDR3 region has the DNA TGTGCCAGCAGCTTGTTGCGATGGGAAAAACTGTTTTTT. Protein: CASSLLRWEKLFF.

The chain links TRBV6-1 to TRBJ1-5; D gene uncertain. Trimming shortened V by 0 bases and J by 6 bases, and 6 bases separated the two germline ends. This CDR3 region has 13 residues. Germline lookup yields CDR1 MNHNS and CDR2 SASEGT. The CDR3 DNA reads as TGTGCCAGCAGTGAAGCCGAGCCTCAGCCCCAGCATTTT. Translation: CASSEAEPQPQHF.

The chain combines TRBV27 with TRBJ2-3; the match to TRBD2 covers 12 bases. This CDR3 is 15 amino acids long. The germline V gene encodes CDR1 MNHEY and CDR2 SMNVEV (reference sequence). Trimming at V came to 7 bases and at J to 5 bases, leaving 7 bases not matched to a gene. The CDR3: CASTLAGGPGDTQYF. CDR3 DNA: TGTGCCAGCACTCTAGCGGGAGGGCCTGGAGATACGCAGTATTTT.